This TCR beta chain originates from a study of blood T cell repertoires in COVID-19. In the study overall: T cells, B-cell-depleted T cells, or PBMCs provided the cDNA or gDNA that served as material.

The CDR3 runs to 16 residues. From germline, CDR1 is SSHAT and CDR2 FNYEAQ (reference sequence). Seattle participants joined during active infection and were tracked over time. Note on this clone: Germline is not matched at one junction end, which may reflect a read error.

Methods used by the authors: For nucleated cells, counts were estimated from reference gene primer amplification. Generated by immunoSEQ multiplex PCR, the TCRdb table keeps only in-frame clones and is missing some. V, J and clone size were drawn from that table, and D and trimming were deduced from the DNA. This table has around 60,000 clones, around 77% appearing once. J is TRBJ2-3 and V is TRBV7-7; 13 bases are shared with TRBD2. The sequence was obtained from an older woman with COVID-19, enrolled during active disease. The sequencing input was peripheral blood. CDR3 DNA sequence: TGTGCTAGCAGCCTGGGGACTAGCGGGAAGACAGATACGCAGTATTTT. This translates into CASSLGTSGKTDTQYF.